Here is one T cell receptor (beta chain) with its context. The CDR3 sequence is 13 residues long. Germline CDR1 reads KGHDR; CDR2 reads SFDVKD. V shed 3 bases and J shed 2 bases, with 6 bases lying between them. Allocation to cohorts depended on clinical history reported by the participants. The method was immunoSEQ multiplex PCR; TCRdb's version includes in-frame clones alone and lacks a portion of them. The sample lists under 200,000 clones, 86% occurring once. This entry is derived from a study of blood T cell repertoires in COVID-19. As for the study in general: T cells, B-cell-depleted T cells, or PBMCs provided the cDNA or gDNA that served as material.

This clonotype was sampled from a middle-aged woman in a cohort exposed to, infected with or recovered from COVID-19 (not recorded which). The rearrangement joins TRBV24-1 to TRBJ1-1; D is undetermined. Sequencing was performed on PBMCs or T cells enriched from blood (not recorded which). The CDR3 loop reads CATSDNKNTEAFF. CDR3 coding DNA: TGTGCCACCAGTGATAACAAAAACACTGAAGCTTTCTTT.